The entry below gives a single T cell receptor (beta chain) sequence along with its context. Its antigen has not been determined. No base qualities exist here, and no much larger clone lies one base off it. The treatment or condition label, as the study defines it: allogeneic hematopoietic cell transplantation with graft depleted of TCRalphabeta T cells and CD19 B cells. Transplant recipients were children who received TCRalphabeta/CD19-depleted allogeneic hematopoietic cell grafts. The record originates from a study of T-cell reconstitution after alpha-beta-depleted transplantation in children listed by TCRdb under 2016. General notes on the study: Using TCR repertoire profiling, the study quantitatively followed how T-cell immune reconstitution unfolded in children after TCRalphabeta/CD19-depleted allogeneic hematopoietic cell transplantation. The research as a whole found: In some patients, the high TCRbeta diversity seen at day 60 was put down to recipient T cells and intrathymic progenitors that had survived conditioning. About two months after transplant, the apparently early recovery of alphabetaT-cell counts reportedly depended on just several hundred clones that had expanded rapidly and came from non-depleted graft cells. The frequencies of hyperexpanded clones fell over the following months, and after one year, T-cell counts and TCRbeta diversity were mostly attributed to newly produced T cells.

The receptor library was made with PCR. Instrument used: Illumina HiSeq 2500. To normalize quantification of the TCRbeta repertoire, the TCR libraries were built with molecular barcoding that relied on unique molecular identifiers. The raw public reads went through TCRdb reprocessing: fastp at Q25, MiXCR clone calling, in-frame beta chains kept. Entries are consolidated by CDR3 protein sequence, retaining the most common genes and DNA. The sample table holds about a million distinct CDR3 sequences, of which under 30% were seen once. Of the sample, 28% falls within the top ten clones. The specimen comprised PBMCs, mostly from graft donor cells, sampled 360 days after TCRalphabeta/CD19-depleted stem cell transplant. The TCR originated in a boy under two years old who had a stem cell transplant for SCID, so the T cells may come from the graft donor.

The CDR3 sequence is CASSQDYGRWETQYF. In nucleotide form, the sequence is TGCGCCAGCAGCCAAGATTATGGACGTTGGGAGACCCAGTACTTC. Recombination joined TRBV4-1 with TRBJ2-5; confidence is insufficient to name the D gene. V drops 0 bases and J drops 5 bases, leaving 13 bases in between. The germline V gene sets CDR1 to MGHRA and CDR2 to YSYEKL. Inclusive of the bounding cysteine and phenylalanine, the CDR3 is 15 residues long. The only DNA kept is the CDR3, 45 bases in frame from the first base.